The present T cell receptor (beta chain) was sequenced within a study of T-cell reconstitution after alpha-beta-depleted transplantation in children. As to this clonotype: Its antigen is unidentified.

This CDR3 contains 15 residues. Trimming cost V 4 bases and J 4 bases; bases outside gene matches: 9. Germline CDR1 SGHRS, CDR2 YFSETQ. Broader study findings: T-cell counts and diversity at one year post-transplant came mainly from newly produced T cells.

Preparation of the TCRbeta library involved a method that used unique molecular identifiers. TCRdb re-derived calls from the PCR reads in MiXCR, one entry per CDR3 protein. This table has around 800,000 distinct CDR3 sequences, about 15% appearing once. The rearrangement links TRBV5-1 to TRBJ2-3, with TRBD1 matching 7 bases. This material consisted of PBMCs, mostly from graft donor cells, taken 360 days after TCRalphabeta/CD19-depleted stem cell transplant. This clonotype originated in a male patient between 5 and 17 years old who had a stem cell transplant for acute lymphoblastic leukemia, so the T cells may come from the graft donor. The CDR3 DNA reads TGCGCCAGCAGCCCCATCGGGACAGAGGCAGATACGCAGTATTTT. Protein product: CASSPIGTEADTQYF.